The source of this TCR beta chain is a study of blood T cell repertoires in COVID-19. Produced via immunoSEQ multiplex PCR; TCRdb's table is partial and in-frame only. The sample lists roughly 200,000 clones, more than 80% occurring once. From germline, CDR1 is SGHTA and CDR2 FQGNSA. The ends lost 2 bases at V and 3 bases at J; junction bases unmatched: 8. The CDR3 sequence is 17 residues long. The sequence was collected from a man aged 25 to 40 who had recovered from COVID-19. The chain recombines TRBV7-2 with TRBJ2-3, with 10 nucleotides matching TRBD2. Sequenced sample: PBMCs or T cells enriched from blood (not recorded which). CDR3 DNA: TGTGCCAGCAGCTTAAGGGCTAGCGGGGGAGCTACAGATACGCAGTATTTT. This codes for CASSLRASGGATDTQYF.